This section outlines one T cell receptor beta chain sequence together with its context. The data are from a study of blood T cell repertoires in COVID-19. The table came from immunoSEQ multiplex PCR; TCRdb's copy has only in-frame clones and leaves some out. In the table there are 310,000 or so clones, around 90% of which are singletons. V was pared by 5 bases and J by 1 base, with 8 bases of the junction left unmatched. The CDR3 runs to 16 residues. The V gene's germline CDR1 is MDHEN and CDR2 SYDVKM. Sequencing was carried out using PBMCs or T cells enriched from blood (not recorded which). This clonotype was sampled from a woman aged 30 to 39 who had recovered from COVID-19. This chain uses TRBV28 with TRBJ1-1, with 9 bases identical to TRBD1. The CDR3 bases are TGTGCCAGCAGTCAAGGGACAGGGACAAGGAACACTGAAGCTTTCTTT. Translating it yields CASSQGTGTRNTEAFF.